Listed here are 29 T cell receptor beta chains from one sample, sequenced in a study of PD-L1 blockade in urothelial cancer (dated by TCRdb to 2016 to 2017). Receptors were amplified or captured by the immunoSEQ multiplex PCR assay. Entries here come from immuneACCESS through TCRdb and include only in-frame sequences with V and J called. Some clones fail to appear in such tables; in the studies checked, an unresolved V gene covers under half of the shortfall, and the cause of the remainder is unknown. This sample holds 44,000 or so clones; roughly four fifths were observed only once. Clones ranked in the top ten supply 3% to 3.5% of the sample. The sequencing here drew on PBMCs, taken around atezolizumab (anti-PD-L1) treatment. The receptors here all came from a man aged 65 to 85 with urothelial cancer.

The CDR3 loop reads CASSLQGIVAFF. DNA for the CDR3: TGTGCCAGCAGCTTACAGGGGATAGTAGCTTTCTTT. The J gene is TRBJ1-1, the V gene TRBV7-2; a weak D match, TRBD1 (6 bases). The germline V and J ends were trimmed by 2 bases and 10 bases, with 11 bases remaining between them. Germline V CDR1 and CDR2: SGHTA, FQGNSA. CDR3 length: 12 residues.

In DNA form, the CDR3 reads TGTGCCAGCAGCTTATACAGGGGGAATTCACCCCTCCACTTT. Encoded protein: CASSLYRGNSPLHF. The V gene is TRBV5-6, the J gene TRBJ1-6, with 8 bases aligning to TRBD1. The germline V gene encodes CDR1 SGHDT and CDR2 YYEEEE. The J segment lost 7 bases and the V segment lost 2 bases, leaving 2 bases of the junction unmatched. The CDR3 sequence is 14 residues long.

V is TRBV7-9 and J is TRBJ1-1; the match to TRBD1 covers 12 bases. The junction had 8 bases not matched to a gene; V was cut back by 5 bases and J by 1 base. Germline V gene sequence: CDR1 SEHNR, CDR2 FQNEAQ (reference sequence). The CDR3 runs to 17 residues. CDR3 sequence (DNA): TGTGCCAGCAGCCCCGGGACAGGGGGCTCTAAGAACACTGAAGCTTTCTTT. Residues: CASSPGTGGSKNTEAFF.

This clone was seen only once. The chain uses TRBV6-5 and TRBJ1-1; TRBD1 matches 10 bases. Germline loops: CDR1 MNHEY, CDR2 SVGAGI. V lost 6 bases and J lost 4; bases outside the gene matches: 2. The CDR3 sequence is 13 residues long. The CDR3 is CASRRTGGTEAFF. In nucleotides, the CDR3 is TGTGCCAGCAGGCGGACAGGGGGCACTGAAGCTTTCTTT.

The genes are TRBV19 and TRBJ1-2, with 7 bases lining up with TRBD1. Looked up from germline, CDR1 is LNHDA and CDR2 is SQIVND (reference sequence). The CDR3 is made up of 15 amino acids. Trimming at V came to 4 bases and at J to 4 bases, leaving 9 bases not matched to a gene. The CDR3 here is CASSKQQGSSYGYTF. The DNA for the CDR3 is TGTGCCAGTAGTAAACAACAGGGGTCTTCCTATGGCTACACCTTC.

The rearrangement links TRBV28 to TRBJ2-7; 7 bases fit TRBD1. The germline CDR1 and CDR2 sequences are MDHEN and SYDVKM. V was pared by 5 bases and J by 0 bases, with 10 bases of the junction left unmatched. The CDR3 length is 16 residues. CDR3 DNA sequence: TGTGCCAGCAGTCCGACAGGGACACTCAGCTCCTACGAGCAGTACTTC. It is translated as CASSPTGTLSSYEQYF.

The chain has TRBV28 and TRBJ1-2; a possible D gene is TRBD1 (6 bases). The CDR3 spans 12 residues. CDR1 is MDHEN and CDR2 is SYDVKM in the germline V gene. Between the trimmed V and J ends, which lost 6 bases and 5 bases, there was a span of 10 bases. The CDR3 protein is CASRQGWYGYTF. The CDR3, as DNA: TGTGCCAGCAGACAGGGTTGGTATGGCTACACCTTC.

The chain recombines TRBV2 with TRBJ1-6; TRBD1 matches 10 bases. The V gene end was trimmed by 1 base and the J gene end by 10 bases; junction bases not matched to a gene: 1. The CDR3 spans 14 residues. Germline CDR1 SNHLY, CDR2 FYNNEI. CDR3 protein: CASSEGQGASPLHF. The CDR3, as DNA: TGTGCCAGCAGTGAAGGACAGGGGGCCTCACCCCTCCACTTT.

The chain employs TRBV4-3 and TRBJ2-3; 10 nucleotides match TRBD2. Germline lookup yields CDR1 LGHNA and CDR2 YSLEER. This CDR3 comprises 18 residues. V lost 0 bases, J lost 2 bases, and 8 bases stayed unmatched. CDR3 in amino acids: CASSQEGLAGELTDTQYF. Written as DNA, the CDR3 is TGCGCCAGCAGCCAAGAGGGCCTAGCGGGGGAACTCACAGATACGCAGTATTTT.

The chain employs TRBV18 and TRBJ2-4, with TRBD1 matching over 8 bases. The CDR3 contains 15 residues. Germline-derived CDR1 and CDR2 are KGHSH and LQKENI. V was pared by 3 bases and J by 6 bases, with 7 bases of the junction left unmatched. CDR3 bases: TGTGCCAGCTCACCGCCCGGACAGGGAAGAAACATTCAGTACTTC. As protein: CASSPPGQGRNIQYF.

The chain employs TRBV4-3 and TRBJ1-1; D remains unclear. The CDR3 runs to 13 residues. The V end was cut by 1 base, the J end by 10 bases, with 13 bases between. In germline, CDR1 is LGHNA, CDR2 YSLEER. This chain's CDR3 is CASSQVINRGAFF. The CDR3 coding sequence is TGCGCCAGCAGCCAAGTCATTAACCGAGGAGCTTTCTTT.

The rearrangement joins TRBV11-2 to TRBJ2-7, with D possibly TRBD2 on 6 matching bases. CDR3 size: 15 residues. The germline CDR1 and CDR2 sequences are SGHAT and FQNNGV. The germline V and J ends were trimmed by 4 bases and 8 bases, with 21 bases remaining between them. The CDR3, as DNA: TGTGCCAGCAGCTATGCGGGAACCAGGATCGGTAAGCAGTACTTC. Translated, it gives CASSYAGTRIGKQYF.

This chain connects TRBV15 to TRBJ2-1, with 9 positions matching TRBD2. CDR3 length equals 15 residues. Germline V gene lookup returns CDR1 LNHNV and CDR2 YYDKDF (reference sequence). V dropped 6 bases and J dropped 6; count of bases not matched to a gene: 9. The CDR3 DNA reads TGTGCCACCAGACCACGGCGGGAGGGCCTCAATGAGCAGTTCTTC. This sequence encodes CATRPRREGLNEQFF.

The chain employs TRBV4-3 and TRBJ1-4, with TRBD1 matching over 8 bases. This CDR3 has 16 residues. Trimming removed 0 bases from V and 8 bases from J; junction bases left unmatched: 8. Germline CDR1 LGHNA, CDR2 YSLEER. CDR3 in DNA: TGCGCCAGCAGCCAAGAGGGAGCAGGGGGCATCGAAAAACTGTTTTTT. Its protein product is CASSQEGAGGIEKLFF.

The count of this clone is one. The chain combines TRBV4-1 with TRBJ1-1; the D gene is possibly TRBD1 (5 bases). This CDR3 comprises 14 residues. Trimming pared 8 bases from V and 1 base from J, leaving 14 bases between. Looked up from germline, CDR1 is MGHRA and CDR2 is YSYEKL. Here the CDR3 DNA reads TGCGCCAGCCGCGTGGGGCAGGGGAACACTGAAGCTTTCTTT. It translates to CASRVGQGNTEAFF.

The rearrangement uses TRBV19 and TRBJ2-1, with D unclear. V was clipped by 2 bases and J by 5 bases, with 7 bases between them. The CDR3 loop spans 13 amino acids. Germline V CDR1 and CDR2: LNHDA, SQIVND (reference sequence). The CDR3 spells CASSISADNEQFF. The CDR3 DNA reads TGTGCCAGTAGTATATCGGCGGACAATGAGCAGTTCTTC.

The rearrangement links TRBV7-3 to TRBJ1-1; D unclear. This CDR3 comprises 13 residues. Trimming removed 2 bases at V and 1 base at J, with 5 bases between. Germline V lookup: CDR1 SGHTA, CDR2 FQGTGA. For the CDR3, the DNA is TGTGCCAGCAGCTTAGGGCAGAACACTGAAGCTTTCTTT. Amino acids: CASSLGQNTEAFF.

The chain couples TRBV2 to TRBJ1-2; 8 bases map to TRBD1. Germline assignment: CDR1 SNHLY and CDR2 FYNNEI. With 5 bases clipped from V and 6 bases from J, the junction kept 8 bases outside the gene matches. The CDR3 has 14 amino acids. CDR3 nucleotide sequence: TGTGCCAGCAGTCTTAACAGGGGGATCGATGGCTACACCTTC. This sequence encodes CASSLNRGIDGYTF.

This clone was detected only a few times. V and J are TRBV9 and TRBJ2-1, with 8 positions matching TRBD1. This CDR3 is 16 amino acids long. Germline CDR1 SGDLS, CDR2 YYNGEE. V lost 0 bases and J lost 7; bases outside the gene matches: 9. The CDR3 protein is CASSVDQGAAMNEQFF. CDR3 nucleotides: TGTGCCAGCAGCGTAGATCAGGGGGCCGCGATGAATGAGCAGTTCTTC.

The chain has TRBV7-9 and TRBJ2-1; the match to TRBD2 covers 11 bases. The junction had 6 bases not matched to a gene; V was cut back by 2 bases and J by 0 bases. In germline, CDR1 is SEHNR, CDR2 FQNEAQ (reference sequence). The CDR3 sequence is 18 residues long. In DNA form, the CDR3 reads TGTGCCAGCAGCTTAACCCTAGCGGGAGGCCCCTCCTACAATGAGCAGTTCTTC. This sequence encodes CASSLTLAGGPSYNEQFF.

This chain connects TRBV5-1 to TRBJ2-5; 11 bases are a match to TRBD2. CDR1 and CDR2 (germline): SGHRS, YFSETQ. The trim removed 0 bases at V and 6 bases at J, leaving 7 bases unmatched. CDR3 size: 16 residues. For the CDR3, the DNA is TGCGCCAGCAGCTTGGATAGCGGGAGGGGGTCACAGACCCAGTACTTC. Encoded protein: CASSLDSGRGSQTQYF.

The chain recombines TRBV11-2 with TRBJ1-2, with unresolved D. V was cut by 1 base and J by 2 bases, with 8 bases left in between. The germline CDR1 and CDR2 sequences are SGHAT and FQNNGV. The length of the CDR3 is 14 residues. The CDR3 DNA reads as TGTGCCAGCAGCTTAGTTAGCCGGAACTATGGCTACACCTTC. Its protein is CASSLVSRNYGYTF.

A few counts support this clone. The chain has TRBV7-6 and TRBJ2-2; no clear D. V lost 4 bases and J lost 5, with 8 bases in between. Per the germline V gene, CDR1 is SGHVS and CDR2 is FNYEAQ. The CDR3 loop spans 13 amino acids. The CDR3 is CASSSSLTGELFF. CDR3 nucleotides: TGTGCCAGCAGCTCCTCCCTTACCGGGGAGCTGTTTTTT.

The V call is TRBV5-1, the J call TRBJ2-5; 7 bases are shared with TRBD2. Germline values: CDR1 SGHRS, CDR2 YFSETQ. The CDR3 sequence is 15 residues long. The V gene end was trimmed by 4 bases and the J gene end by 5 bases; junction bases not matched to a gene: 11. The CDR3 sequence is CASSAGLDVRETQYF. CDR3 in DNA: TGCGCCAGCAGCGCCGGACTAGACGTGAGGGAGACCCAGTACTTC.

Here the CDR3 DNA reads TGTGCCAGCAGCCCCGAACTACCGACAGGAACCAACTATGGCTACACCTTC. This encodes CASSPELPTGTNYGYTF. J is TRBJ1-2 and V is TRBV11-1, with D maybe TRBD1 (6 bases). CDR1 is SGHAT and CDR2 is FQDESV in the germline V gene (reference sequence). Deletions cut 5 bases from V and 2 bases from J, with 21 bases between. CDR3 length: 17 residues.

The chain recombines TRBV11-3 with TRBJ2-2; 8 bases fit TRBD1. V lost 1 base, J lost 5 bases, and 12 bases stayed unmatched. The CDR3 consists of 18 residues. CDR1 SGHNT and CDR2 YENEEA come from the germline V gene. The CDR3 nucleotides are TGTGCCAGCAGCTTAGCGACCTCTTGGACAGGGTTGACCGGGGAGCTGTTTTTT. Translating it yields CASSLATSWTGLTGELFF.

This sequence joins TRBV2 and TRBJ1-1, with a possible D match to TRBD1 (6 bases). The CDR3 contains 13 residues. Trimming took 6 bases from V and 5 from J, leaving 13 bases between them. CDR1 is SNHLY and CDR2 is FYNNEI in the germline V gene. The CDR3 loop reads CASSTGHGTEAFF. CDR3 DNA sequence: TGTGCCAGCAGCACAGGGCACGGAACTGAAGCTTTCTTT.

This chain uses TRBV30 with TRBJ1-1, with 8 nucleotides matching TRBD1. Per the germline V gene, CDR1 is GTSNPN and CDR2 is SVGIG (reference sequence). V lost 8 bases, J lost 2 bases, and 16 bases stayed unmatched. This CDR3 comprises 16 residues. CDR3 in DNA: TGTGCCGGCTCCGTCATCGGGACAGGAATCAACACTGAAGCTTTCTTT. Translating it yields CAGSVIGTGINTEAFF.

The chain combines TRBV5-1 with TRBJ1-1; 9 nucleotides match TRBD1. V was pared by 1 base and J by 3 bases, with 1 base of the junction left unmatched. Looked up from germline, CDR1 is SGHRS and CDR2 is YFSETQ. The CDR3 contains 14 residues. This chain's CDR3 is CASSLTGGDTEAFF. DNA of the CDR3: TGCGCCAGCAGCTTGACAGGGGGCGACACTGAAGCTTTCTTT.